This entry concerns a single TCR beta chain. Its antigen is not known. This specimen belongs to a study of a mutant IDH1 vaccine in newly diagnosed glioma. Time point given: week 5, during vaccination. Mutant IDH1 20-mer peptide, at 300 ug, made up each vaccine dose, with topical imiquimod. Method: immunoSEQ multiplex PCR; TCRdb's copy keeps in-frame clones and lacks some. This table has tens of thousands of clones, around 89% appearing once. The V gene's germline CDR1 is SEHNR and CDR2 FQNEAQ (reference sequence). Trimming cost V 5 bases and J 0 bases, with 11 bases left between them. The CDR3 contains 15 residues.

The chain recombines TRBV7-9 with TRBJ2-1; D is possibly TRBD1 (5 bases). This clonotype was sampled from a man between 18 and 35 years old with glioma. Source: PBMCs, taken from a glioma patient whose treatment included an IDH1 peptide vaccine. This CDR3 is CASSRTPSSYNEQFF. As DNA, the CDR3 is TGTGCCAGCAGCCGGACACCTAGCTCCTACAATGAGCAGTTCTTC.